Sequencing of this T cell receptor beta chain was carried out in a study of technical replicates of blood from a few donors. Repertoires were generated with immunoSEQ multiplex PCR, while TCRdb's copy carries only in-frame clones and drops some. Here the sample spans roughly 60,000 clones, about 86% being singletons. Germline CDR1 is MNHEY and CDR2 is SVGAGI. V gave up 5 bases and J gave up 2 bases, with 16 bases separating them. The CDR3 contains 15 residues. The source of this sequence is a human donor in good health. Some clones in this sample may be carry-over from other donors' samples. This rearrangement joins TRBV6-5 to TRBJ2-7; possible D gene TRBD1, 6 bases. Sequenced material: PBMCs. Here the CDR3 reads CASSQTTGGTYEQYF. The CDR3 bases are TGTGCCAGCAGTCAAACGACAGGCGGAACCTACGAGCAGTACTTC.